The source of this T cell receptor (beta chain) is a study of T cells in Graves' hyperthyroidism and ophthalmopathy. Study as a whole: Peripheral blood was acquired at first diagnosis, ahead of any therapy whatsoever.

Amplification yielded TCR beta CDR3 regions, with RNA transcripts as the source. With the HTBI primer set, the TCR CDR3 went through a first round of RT-PCR. One entry per CDR3 protein, called by TCRdb with MiXCR from the multiplex PCR reads. This table holds 450,000 to 650,000 distinct CDR3 sequences, about 20% found once. In this sample, this clonotype turned up many times. The CDR3 loop spans 14 amino acids. CDR1 and CDR2 from the germline V gene are SGHDT and YYEEEE. With 6 bases clipped from V and 5 bases from J, the junction kept 10 bases outside the gene matches. The chain joins TRBV5-6 to TRBJ1-1; TRBD1 aligns across 7 bases. The specimen was blood. The source of this sequence is a man between 18 and 29 years old with Graves' hyperthyroidism. The CDR3 DNA follows: TGTGCCAGCATCCCTAGGAAGACAGGGACTGAAGCTTTCTTT. Translated: CASIPRKTGTEAFF.